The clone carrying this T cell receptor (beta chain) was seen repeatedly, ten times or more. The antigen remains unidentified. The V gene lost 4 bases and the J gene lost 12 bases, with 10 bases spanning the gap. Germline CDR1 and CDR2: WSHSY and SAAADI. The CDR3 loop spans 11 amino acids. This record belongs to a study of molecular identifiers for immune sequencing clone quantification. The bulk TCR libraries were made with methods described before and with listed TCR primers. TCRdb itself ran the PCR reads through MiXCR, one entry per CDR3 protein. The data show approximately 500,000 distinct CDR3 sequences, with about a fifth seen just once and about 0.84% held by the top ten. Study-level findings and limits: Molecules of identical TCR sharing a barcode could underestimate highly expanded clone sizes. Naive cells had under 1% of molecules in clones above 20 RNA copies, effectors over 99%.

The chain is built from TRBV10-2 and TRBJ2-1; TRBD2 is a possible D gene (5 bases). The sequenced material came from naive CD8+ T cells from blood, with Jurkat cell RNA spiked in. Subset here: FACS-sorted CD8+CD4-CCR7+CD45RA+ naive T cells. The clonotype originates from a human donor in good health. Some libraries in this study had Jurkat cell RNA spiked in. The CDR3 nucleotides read TGCGCCAGCAGTGCCCCACGGGGGCAGTTCTTC. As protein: CASSAPRGQFF.